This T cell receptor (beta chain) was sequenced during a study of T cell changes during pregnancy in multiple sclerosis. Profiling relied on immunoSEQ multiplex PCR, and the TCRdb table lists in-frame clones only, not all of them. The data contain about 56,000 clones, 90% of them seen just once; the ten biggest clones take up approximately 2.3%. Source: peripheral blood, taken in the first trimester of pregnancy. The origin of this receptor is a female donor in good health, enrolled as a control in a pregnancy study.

CDR3 DNA sequence: TGCAGCGTTGGGTCCCAGGGGCTCGGAGAGACCCAGTACTTC. This gives the protein CSVGSQGLGETQYF. The J gene is TRBJ2-5, the V gene TRBV29-1; weak D call: TRBD1 (6 bases). Trimming took 4 bases from V and 4 from J, leaving 16 bases between them. The length of the CDR3 is 14 residues. Germline V gene sequence: CDR1 SQVTM, CDR2 ANQGSEA.